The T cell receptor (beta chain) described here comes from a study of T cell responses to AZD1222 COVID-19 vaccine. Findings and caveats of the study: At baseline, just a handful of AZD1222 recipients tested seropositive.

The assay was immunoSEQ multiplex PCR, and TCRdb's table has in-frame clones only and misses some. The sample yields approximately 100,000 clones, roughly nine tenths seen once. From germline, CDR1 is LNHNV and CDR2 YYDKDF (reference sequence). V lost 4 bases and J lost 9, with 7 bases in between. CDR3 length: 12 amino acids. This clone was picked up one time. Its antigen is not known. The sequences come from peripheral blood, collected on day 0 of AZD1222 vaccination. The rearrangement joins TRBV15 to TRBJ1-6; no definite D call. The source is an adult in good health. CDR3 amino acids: CATSNQFSPLHF. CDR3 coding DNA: TGTGCCACCAGCAACCAGTTTTCACCCCTCCACTTT.